This T cell receptor beta chain was recorded in a study of cytomegalovirus exposure and HLA in healthy donors. Researchers ran the PCR with 60 Vbeta and 13 Jbeta primers. Sequenced by immunoSEQ multiplex PCR; TCRdb stores in-frame clones only, minus some. This table holds 150,000 to 200,000 clones, 75% found once. This CDR3 has 15 amino acids. From germline, CDR1 is MNHNS and CDR2 SASEGT. J was trimmed by 1 base and V by 9 bases; bases with no gene match: 10. The source is a male donor in good health and CMV-seronegative. Sequencing was done on a sample of PBMCs. V usage is TRBV6-1 and J usage is TRBJ2-7; TRBD1 agrees at 9 bases. The CDR3 loop is CASTRPGQGSYEQYF. The CDR3 coding sequence is TGTGCCAGTACCCGTCCGGGACAGGGATCCTACGAGCAGTACTTC.